Below are 8 T cell receptor beta chains sequenced from a single sample in a study of blood T cell repertoires in COVID-19. Clones were sequenced by immunoSEQ multiplex PCR, and TCRdb holds only the in-frame ones, with some missing. The sample records more than 200,000 clones, about 88% being singletons. Sequencing was done on a sample of peripheral blood. These receptor sequences come from a middle-aged woman who had recovered from COVID-19.

This clone turned up a few times. The CDR3, as DNA: TGTGCCAGCAGCCATGGAGACAGGGTCAGCTCCTACGAGCAGTACTTC. Residues: CASSHGDRVSSYEQYF. The V and J genes are TRBV4-2 and TRBJ2-7; 7 bases align to TRBD1. The V gene end was trimmed by 3 bases and the J gene end by 0 bases; junction bases not matched to a gene: 8. Per the germline V gene, CDR1 is LGHNA and CDR2 is YNFKEQ. This CDR3 comprises 16 residues.

The V gene is TRBV19, the J gene TRBJ1-6; D may be TRBD1 (5 bases). The CDR3 consists of 14 residues. V was shortened by 5 bases and J by 5 bases, with 10 bases between the two germline ends. Germline V gives CDR1 LNHDA, CDR2 SQIVND (reference sequence). The CDR3 loop is CASSRGGDNSPLHF. CDR3 bases: TGTGCCAGTAGTCGGGGGGGAGATAATTCACCCCTCCACTTT.

The chain links TRBV5-5 to TRBJ1-4, with D tentatively TRBD1 (5 bases). Germline V gives CDR1 SGHKS, CDR2 YYEKEE (reference sequence). This CDR3 has 15 residues. V lost 4 bases, J lost 8 bases, and 18 bases lay in between. CDR3 sequence (DNA): TGTGCCAGCAGCGACTCACCTCGTGGGGGGGAAAAACTGTTTTTT. As protein: CASSDSPRGGEKLFF.

The V gene is TRBV7-2, the J gene TRBJ2-1, with TRBD2 matching 10 bases. There are 16 residues in the CDR3. The germline V gene has CDR1 SGHTA and CDR2 FQGNSA. V shed 4 bases, J shed 1 base, and the junction held 4 bases outside the gene matches. The CDR3 DNA is TGTGCCAGCAGCTCACAACTAGCGGGGTCCTACAATGAGCAGTTCTTC. Amino acids: CASSSQLAGSYNEQFF.

The V and J genes are TRBV9 and TRBJ1-4, with 9 bases that match TRBD1. The CDR3 contains 15 residues. Trimming cost V 2 bases and J 4 bases; bases outside gene matches: 3. Per the germline V gene, CDR1 is SGDLS and CDR2 is YYNGEE. CDR3 nucleotide sequence: TGTGCCAGCAGCGTTTCGACAGGGGGTAATGAAAAACTGTTTTTT. Translated, it gives CASSVSTGGNEKLFF. Variable domain in full (rest from reference TRBV9 and TRBJ1-4): DSGVTQTPKHLITATGQRVTLRCSPRSGDLSVYWYQQSLDQGLQFLIQYYNGEERAKGNILERFSAQQFPDLHSELNLSSLELGDSALYFCASSVSTGGNEKLFFGSGTQLSVL.

This clone was observed a single time. The rearrangement uses TRBV29-1 and TRBJ1-1; TRBD1 aligns across 9 bases. This CDR3 comprises 13 residues. Trimming cost V 7 bases and J 3 bases; bases outside gene matches: 6. Germline values: CDR1 SQVTM, CDR2 ANQGSEA. CDR3 sequence reads: CSAAQGADTEAFF. The CDR3 DNA sequence: TGCAGCGCCGCACAGGGGGCTGACACTGAAGCTTTCTTT. Drawing the rest from reference TRBV29-1 and TRBJ1-1, the complete variable domain is SAVISQKPSRDICQRGTSLTIQCQVDSQVTMMFWYRQQPGQSLTLIATANQGSEATYESGFVIDKFPISRPNLTFSTLTVSNMSPEDSSIYLCSAAQGADTEAFFGQGTRLTVV.

The CDR3 protein is CASSEAQGAFEKLFF. The CDR3 DNA reads as TGTGCCAGCAGTGAAGCCCAGGGTGCATTCGAAAAACTGTTTTTT. The chain combines TRBV6-1 with TRBJ1-4; a weak D match, TRBD1 (5 bases). V lost 0 bases and J 8 bases, leaving 13 bases between the germline ends. This CDR3 has 15 amino acids. CDR1 is MNHNS and CDR2 is SASEGT in the germline V gene.

V and J are TRBV5-1 and TRBJ2-3, with 9 positions matching TRBD1. The CDR3 contains 15 residues. The germline CDR1 and CDR2 sequences are SGHRS and YFSETQ. Losses at the gene ends were 5 bases for V and 4 bases for J; bases not matched to a gene: 8. The CDR3 DNA reads TGCGCCAGCAGACCAACACAGGGGGCAGCAGATACGCAGTATTTT. Translated, it gives CASRPTQGAADTQYF.